The next 25 T cell receptor beta chains were all read from a single sample in a study of blood T cell repertoires in COVID-19. Repertoires were generated with immunoSEQ multiplex PCR, while TCRdb's copy carries only in-frame clones and drops some. The sample carries under 45,000 clones, 75% to 85% recorded once. Sequencing input: peripheral blood. These receptors all stem from an elderly man with acute or convalescent COVID-19.

The gene calls are TRBV11-2 and TRBJ1-1; perhaps TRBD1 as D (5 bases). Germline lookup yields CDR1 SGHAT and CDR2 FQNNGV. The CDR3 consists of 15 residues. The V and J ends lost 0 bases and 4 bases respectively, with 12 bases between them. The CDR3 region has the DNA TGTGCCAGCAGCTTAGAGTTAAGGGGCACCACTGAAGCTTTCTTT. Its translation: CASSLELRGTTEAFF.

The chain uses TRBV5-4 and TRBJ2-2; tentative D call: TRBD1 (8 bases). The ends were cut back, 4 bases at V and 5 bases at J, with 18 bases in the middle. The CDR3 is 16 amino acids. The V gene's germline CDR1 is SGHNT and CDR2 YYREEE (reference sequence). The CDR3 DNA follows: TGTGCCAGCAGCCAAGTGACAGGGGAGGGAACCGGGGAGCTGTTTTTT. This translates into CASSQVTGEGTGELFF.

This chain links TRBV3-1 (or the pseudogene TRBV3-2) with TRBJ2-7; weak D call: TRBD2 (6 bases). The CDR3 has 15 amino acids. CDR1 LGHDT and CDR2 YNNKEL come from the germline V gene (reference sequence). Trimming pared 3 bases from V and 6 bases from J, leaving 18 bases between. The CDR3, as DNA: TGTGCCAGCAGCCACCGACCGGGACTTCCCACCGAGCAGTACTTC. It encodes CASSHRPGLPTEQYF.

Comment on this clone: At one end the junction does not follow the germline gene, possibly because of a read error. The V call is TRBV3-1 (or the pseudogene TRBV3-2), the J call TRBJ1-1; the D is unclear. The CDR3 loop spans 14 amino acids. Germline V gene data show CDR1 as LGHDT and CDR2 as YNNKEL (reference sequence). The CDR3 sequence is CASSQGTVKTEAFF. The CDR3 nucleotides read TGTGCCAGCAGCCAGGGTACAGTGAAAACTGAAGCTTTCTTT.

The chain employs TRBV30 and TRBJ2-7; weak D call: TRBD1 (7 bases). The CDR3 is 11 amino acids. Looked up from germline, CDR1 is GTSNPN and CDR2 is SVGIG (reference sequence). With 8 bases removed from V and 7 bases from J, the gap between germline ends came to 15 bases. CDR3: CAQGGGAEQYF. The CDR3 DNA sequence: TGTGCCCAGGGGGGAGGTGCTGAGCAGTACTTC.

The J gene is TRBJ2-7, the V gene TRBV5-5, with D tentatively TRBD1 (6 bases). CDR3 length: 15 residues. Per germline, CDR1 SGHKS and CDR2 YYEKEE (reference sequence). Trimming left V 0 bases short and J 3 bases short, with 13 bases between. CDR3 sequence reads: CASSLEGQTLYEQYF. For the CDR3, the DNA is TGTGCCAGCAGCTTGGAAGGACAGACCCTCTACGAGCAGTACTTC. Using reference TRBV5-5 and TRBJ2-7 for the parts outside the CDR3, the full variable domain is DAGVTQSPTHLIKTRGQQVTLRCSPISGHKSVSWYQQVLGQGPQFIFQYYEKEERGRGNFPDRFSARQFPNYSSELNVNALLLGDSALYLCASSLEGQTLYEQYFGPGTRLTVT.

This clone was counted between two and nine times. V and J are TRBV3-1 (or the pseudogene TRBV3-2) and TRBJ2-7; TRBD1 is a possible D gene (6 bases). The CDR3 runs to 14 residues. V was cut by 5 bases and J by 2 bases, with 13 bases left in between. Germline V gene lookup returns CDR1 LGHDT and CDR2 YNNKEL (reference sequence). CDR3: CASSSLRDTYEQYF. The CDR3 coding sequence is TGTGCCAGCAGCAGCTTACGGGACACCTACGAGCAGTACTTC.

J is TRBJ2-7 and V is TRBV18, with 7 nucleotides matching TRBD2. Germline V gene sequence: CDR1 KGHSH, CDR2 LQKENI. The CDR3 has 14 amino acids. Trimming removed 6 bases from V and 6 bases from J; junction bases left unmatched: 11. The CDR3 nucleotides read TGTGCCAGCTCCCTCGCCGGGGGGATGATCGAGCAGTACTTC. This codes for CASSLAGGMIEQYF.

V and J are TRBV5-1 and TRBJ2-5; the D gene is possibly TRBD2 (7 bases). Trimming took 6 bases from V and 1 from J, leaving 10 bases between them. The CDR3 spans 13 residues. CDR1 is SGHRS and CDR2 is YFSETQ in the germline V gene. The CDR3 nucleotides are TGCGCCAGCAAGCGGGACACCCAAGAGACCCAGTACTTC. Its translation is CASKRDTQETQYF.

The CDR3 bases are TGTGCCAGCTCACCAGGGGCCGCTAATGAAAAACTGTTTTTT. Encoded protein: CASSPGAANEKLFF. This chain uses TRBV18 with TRBJ1-4; D is possibly TRBD1 (5 bases). The V end lost 2 bases, the J end lost 3 bases, and 7 bases lay between the germline ends. The length of the CDR3 is 14 residues. The germline V gene has CDR1 KGHSH and CDR2 LQKENI.

The chain carries TRBV9 and TRBJ2-1, with a possible D match to TRBD2 (7 bases). V lost 3 bases and J 1 base, leaving 11 bases between the germline ends. This CDR3 is 15 amino acids long. The germline V gene encodes CDR1 SGDLS and CDR2 YYNGEE. The CDR3 DNA follows: TGTGCCAGCAGCGAGGGGGGGAAATCCTACAATGAGCAGTTCTTC. Protein product: CASSEGGKSYNEQFF. The full variable domain, its missing parts supplied by reference TRBV9 and TRBJ2-1, is DSGVTQTPKHLITATGQRVTLRCSPRSGDLSVYWYQQSLDQGLQFLIQYYNGEERAKGNILERFSAQQFPDLHSELNLSSLELGDSALYFCASSEGGKSYNEQFFGPGTRLTVL.

The table lists this clone with a few counts. This chain joins TRBV19 and TRBJ1-2; 12 bases match TRBD1. The CDR3 is 14 residues long. Trimming at V came to 6 bases and at J to 4 bases, leaving 3 bases not matched to a gene. Germline V gene sequence: CDR1 LNHDA, CDR2 SQIVND (reference sequence). CDR3 bases: TGTGCCAGTAGGGGGACAGGGGGCGGCTATGGCTACACCTTC. Translated, it gives CASRGTGGGYGYTF.

The chain uses TRBV9 and TRBJ1-1; 8 nucleotides agree with TRBD1. CDR3 size: 17 residues. V shed 3 bases, J shed 4 bases, and the junction held 14 bases outside the gene matches. Looked up from germline, CDR1 is SGDLS and CDR2 is YYNGEE. The CDR3 reads CASSEGAGGALGTEAFF. Written as DNA, the CDR3 is TGTGCCAGCAGCGAGGGGGCAGGGGGCGCATTGGGCACTGAAGCTTTCTTT.

The rearrangement links TRBV5-1 to TRBJ1-1; TRBD1 matches at 7 bases. The CDR3 sequence is 14 residues long. Per germline, CDR1 SGHRS and CDR2 YFSETQ. Trimming at V came to 4 bases and at J to 0 bases, leaving 3 bases not matched to a gene. CDR3 sequence reads: CASSRDSLNTEAFF. The CDR3 nucleotides are TGCGCCAGCAGCCGGGACAGCCTGAACACTGAAGCTTTCTTT.

This chain links TRBV5-1 with TRBJ2-1, with D maybe TRBD1 (5 bases). The V gene lost 6 bases and the J gene lost 0 bases, with 10 bases spanning the gap. The CDR3 is 14 amino acids. The germline CDR1 and CDR2 sequences are SGHRS and YFSETQ. CDR3 protein: CASNYDSSYNEQFF. The CDR3 nucleotides are TGCGCCAGCAACTACGACAGCTCCTACAATGAGCAGTTCTTC.

About this clone: The junction and the germline gene differ at one end; a read error may be behind it. This chain joins TRBV7-9 and TRBJ2-7; TRBD1 agrees at 7 bases. The germline V gene has CDR1 SEHNR and CDR2 FQNEAQ (reference sequence). The CDR3 totals 13 residues. The CDR3 here is CASSRDSNYAQYF. The CDR3, as DNA: TGTGCCAGCAGCCGGGACAGCAACTACGCGCAGTACTTC.

This clone was seen once. V is TRBV18 and J is TRBJ1-4; 7 bases map to TRBD1. CDR3 length: 15 residues. Germline V gives CDR1 KGHSH, CDR2 LQKENI. V shed 3 bases and J 4 bases; nucleotides not matched to a gene: 5. Written as DNA, the CDR3 is TGTGCCAGCTCACCGGGGACAGCGGGTAATGAAAAACTGTTTTTT. This codes for CASSPGTAGNEKLFF.

The chain is built from TRBV3-1 (or the pseudogene TRBV3-2) and TRBJ1-1; 10 nucleotides agree with TRBD1. Germline CDR1 is LGHDT and CDR2 is YNNKEL (reference sequence). The CDR3 spans 14 residues. Trimming at V came to 4 bases and at J to 5 bases, leaving 4 bases not matched to a gene. CDR3 DNA: TGTGCCAGCAGCCCGACAGGGGGCGGTACTGAAGCTTTCTTT. It is translated as CASSPTGGGTEAFF.

This clone was observed a few times. This chain links TRBV18 with TRBJ2-3; D remains unclear. V was clipped by 1 base and J by 0 bases, with 8 bases between them. The CDR3 has 15 residues. CDR1 is KGHSH, CDR2 LQKENI, per germline. As DNA, the CDR3 is TGTGCCAGCTCACCACTAGCAGTTAGCACAGATACGCAGTATTTT. Protein sequence: CASSPLAVSTDTQYF.

The chain couples TRBV7-8 to TRBJ1-1, with D perhaps matching TRBD1 (6 bases). CDR3 length equals 15 residues. CDR1 is SGHVS, CDR2 FQNEAQ, per germline. Trimming stripped 5 bases from V and 7 bases from J, with 20 bases between. The CDR3 here is CASSAQQGRVGEAFF. CDR3 DNA sequence: TGTGCCAGCAGCGCTCAACAGGGAAGGGTAGGTGAAGCTTTCTTT.

V usage is TRBV5-1 and J usage is TRBJ1-3; possible D gene TRBD1, 5 bases. Germline CDR1 SGHRS, CDR2 YFSETQ. This CDR3 region has 14 residues. Trimming pared 7 bases from V and 2 bases from J, leaving 13 bases between. The CDR3 sequence is CASSAGEAGNTIYF. The DNA for the CDR3 is TGCGCCAGCTCCGCGGGGGAGGCTGGAAACACCATATATTTT.

The V call is TRBV2, the J call TRBJ2-7; tentatively, D is TRBD1 (8 bases). This CDR3 comprises 14 residues. Trimming left V 5 bases short and J 4 bases short, with 15 bases between. In germline, CDR1 is SNHLY, CDR2 FYNNEI. The CDR3 nucleotides are TGTGCCAGCAGTCGTGGACAGGGAGGGTACGAGCAGTACTTC. Translation gives CASSRGQGGYEQYF.

The V call is TRBV7-8, the J call TRBJ1-2; D gene unclear. CDR3 size: 13 residues. Germline lookup yields CDR1 SGHVS and CDR2 FQNEAQ. V lost 2 bases and J lost 3, with 7 bases in between. DNA of the CDR3: TGTGCCAGCAGCTTATGGGCCCACTATGGCTACACCTTC. It is translated as CASSLWAHYGYTF. The full variable domain, with the rest looked up from reference TRBV7-8 and TRBJ1-2, is GAGVSQSPRYKVAKRGQDVALRCDPISGHVSLFWYQQALGQGPEFLTYFQNEAQLDKSGLPSDRFFAERPEGSVSTLKIQRTQQEDSAVYLCASSLWAHYGYTFGSGTRLTVV.

This clone has more than one count but fewer than ten. The V gene is TRBV3-1 (or the pseudogene TRBV3-2), the J gene TRBJ2-5; 9 nucleotides align to TRBD2. Germline V gene lookup returns CDR1 LGHDT and CDR2 YNNKEL (reference sequence). The V gene end was trimmed by 3 bases and the J gene end by 3 bases; junction bases not matched to a gene: 8. CDR3 length: 16 amino acids. CDR3: CASSQGLAGAEETQYF. As DNA, the CDR3 is TGTGCCAGCAGCCAGGGGTTAGCGGGGGCCGAAGAGACCCAGTACTTC.

The genes are TRBV19 and TRBJ1-3; D is unresolved. Trimming took off 4 bases at V and 0 bases at J, with 7 bases between the two ends. The CDR3 sequence is 14 residues long. Germline V CDR1 and CDR2: LNHDA, SQIVND (reference sequence). CDR3 residues: CASSRSRSGNTIYF. The CDR3 DNA reads as TGTGCCAGTAGTAGGAGTCGCTCTGGAAACACCATATATTTT.